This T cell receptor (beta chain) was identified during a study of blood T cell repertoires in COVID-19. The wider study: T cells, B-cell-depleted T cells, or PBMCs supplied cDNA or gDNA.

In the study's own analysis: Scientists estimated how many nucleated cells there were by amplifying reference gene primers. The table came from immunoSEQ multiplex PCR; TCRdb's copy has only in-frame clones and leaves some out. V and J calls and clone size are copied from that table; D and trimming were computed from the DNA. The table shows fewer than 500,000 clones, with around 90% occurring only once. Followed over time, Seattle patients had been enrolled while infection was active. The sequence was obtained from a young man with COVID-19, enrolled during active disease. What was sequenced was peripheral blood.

Written as DNA, the CDR3 is TGTGCCAGCAGCGTAGGCGGGAAGAACACCGGGGAGCTGTTTTTT. Translation: CASSVGGKNTGELFF. The chain is built from TRBV9 and TRBJ2-2; TRBD2 is a possible D gene (6 bases). The CDR3 extends over 15 amino acids. V was cut by 0 bases and J by 1 base, with 7 bases left in between. Germline CDR1 SGDLS, CDR2 YYNGEE.